The rows below give T cell receptor beta chains drawn from one sample of a study of T-cell memory formation after mild COVID-19. TCRdb reanalysed the 5' RACE reads using MiXCR and keeps one entry per CDR3 protein. The table shows about 430,000 distinct CDR3 sequences, with approximately 18% occurring only once. The sample was PBMCs or a T cell subset sorted from them (not recorded which). These receptors were obtained from a man younger than 35 who had mild COVID-19 (a few samples of this study predate the infection). Cell type and time point are not known. Each CDR3 is given with its conserved first and last residue. A D gene is named only where the DNA matches it firmly. Clone size is given for some rows only: seen once, a few or many times, or a class if the clone is expanded.

J gene,clone size,V gene,D gene,CDR3 protein,CDR3 DNA
TRBJ2-5,few,TRBV14,TRBD1,CASSLRFGQGIAETQYF,TGTGCCAGCAGCCTTCGCTTCGGACAGGGTATTGCTGAGACCCAGTACTTC
TRBJ1-2,few,TRBV5-5,TRBD1,CASSLGGTGYTF,TGTGCCAGCAGCTTAGGGGGCACCGGCTACACCTTC
TRBJ1-2,once,TRBV3-1,TRBD1,CASSGDSSYGYTF,TGTGCCAGCAGCGGGGACAGCTCCTATGGCTACACCTTC
TRBJ2-3,few,TRBV27,-,CASSLMADRTDTQYF,TGTGCCAGCAGTTTAATGGCGGACCGCACAGATACGCAGTATTTT
TRBJ2-3,-,TRBV4-1,-,CASSHHGQATDTQYF,TGCGCCAGCAGCCATCATGGACAAGCCACAGATACGCAGTATTTT
TRBJ1-5,many,TRBV5-1,TRBD1,CASSPGTGANQPQHF,TGCGCCAGCAGCCCCGGGACAGGAGCTAATCAGCCCCAGCATTTT
TRBJ1-5,-,TRBV4-1,-,CASSPRTIPQPQHF,TGCGCCAGCAGCCCGCGGACGATCCCCCAGCCCCAGCATTTT
TRBJ1-4,many,TRBV6-6,-,CASSPRGRSENEKLFF,TGTGCCAGCAGTCCACGAGGGAGGTCGGAGAATGAAAAACTGTTTTTT
TRBJ2-1,few,TRBV12-3/TRBV12-4,TRBD1,CASSLGQAFF,TGTGCCAGCAGTTTGGGACAGGCGTTCTTC
TRBJ2-2,few,TRBV5-6,-,CASRSRVVARANTGELFF,TGTGCCAGCAGGTCCCGGGTAGTCGCGCGTGCGAACACCGGGGAGCTGTTTTTT
TRBJ2-3,-,TRBV5-1,-,CASSLYGGLGDTQYF,TGCGCCAGCAGCTTATACGGAGGCTTAGGAGATACGCAGTATTTT
TRBJ2-3,many,TRBV18,TRBD1,CASSRTGSTDTQYF,TGTGCCAGCTCTCGGACAGGGAGCACAGATACGCAGTATTTT
TRBJ2-7,few,TRBV5-6,-,CASSRTSGLLTYEQYF,TGTGCCAGCAGCCGAACGAGCGGGTTGCTTACCTACGAGCAGTACTTC